These T cell receptor beta chains were read from a single sample in a study of T cell responses to AZD1222 COVID-19 vaccine. Repertoires were generated with immunoSEQ multiplex PCR, while TCRdb's copy carries only in-frame clones and drops some. The data show under 150,000 clones, roughly 85% seen once. This material consisted of peripheral blood, taken on day 0 of MenACWY control vaccination. These TCRs come from an adult in good health. CDR3s include the opening cysteine and the closing phenylalanine or tryptophan. The D gene is left open where the match is weak. Only part of the rows carry a size: once, few, many, or a class if the clone is expanded.

d_call	j_call	clone_size	v_call	cdr3_aa	cdr3_nt
.	TRBJ1-2	few	TRBV12-3/TRBV12-4	CASGTSLERGYTF	TGTGCCAGCGGGACCAGCCTCGAACGTGGCTACACCTTC
.	TRBJ1-2	.	TRBV2	CASRDNRYGYTF	TGTGCCAGTAGGGACAACCGTTATGGCTACACCTTC
.	TRBJ2-7	.	TRBV3-1/TRBV3-2	CASSQGPGLSSYEQYF	TGTGCCAGCAGCCAAGGGCCGGGACTTAGCTCCTACGAGCAGTACTTC
.	TRBJ1-1	.	TRBV4-2	CASSQSGQPNTEAFF	TGTGCCAGCAGCCAATCCGGCCAGCCGAACACTGAAGCTTTCTTT
.	TRBJ1-1	many	TRBV6-5	CASLSYVGDTEAFF	TGTGCCAGCCTGTCCTATGTGGGGGACACTGAAGCTTTCTTT
.	TRBJ1-5	.	TRBV28	CASSLWGGQAGNQPQHF	TGTGCCAGCAGTTTATGGGGCGGGCAGGCGGGCAATCAGCCCCAGCATTTT
TRBD2	TRBJ2-5	.	TRBV7-9	CASSEPGLAGQETQYF	TGTGCCAGCAGCGAACCGGGACTAGCGGGGCAAGAGACCCAGTACTTC
.	TRBJ2-5	.	TRBV6-5	CASSRSGETQYF	TGTGCCAGCAGTCGAAGTGGAGAGACCCAGTACTTC
.	TRBJ2-2	.	TRBV7-3	CASSLGGNTGELFF	TGTGCCAGCAGCTTAGGGGGGAACACCGGGGAGCTGTTTTTT
.	TRBJ2-7	.	TRBV2	CASTKQAGPYEQYF	TGTGCCAGCACGAAGCAGGCAGGCCCCTACGAGCAGTACTTC
.	TRBJ1-1	few	TRBV5-1	CASSLGQQNTEAFF	TGCGCCAGCAGCTTGGGGCAGCAGAACACTGAAGCTTTCTTT
.	TRBJ1-2	.	TRBV28	CASSPPGAFNYGYTF	TGTGCCAGCAGTCCCCCCGGGGCCTTTAACTATGGCTACACCTTC
.	TRBJ1-2	.	TRBV29-1	CSVDLGGGRGYTF	TGCAGCGTTGACTTGGGGGGAGGACGTGGCTACACCTTC
.	TRBJ2-2	.	TRBV2	CASSPGEGVHTGELFF	TGTGCCAGCAGTCCCGGCGAAGGTGTCCACACCGGGGAGCTGTTTTTT
TRBD1	TRBJ1-2	once	TRBV6-1	CASSEAGGDRGLDTF	TGTGCCAGCAGTGAAGCGGGGGGGGACAGGGGTTTGGACACCTTC
.	TRBJ1-4	once	TRBV15	CATSRAGRQHEKLFF	TGTGCCACCAGCAGAGCGGGCCGACAACATGAAAAACTGTTTTTT
.	TRBJ2-7	.	TRBV5-4	CASSLYNGEQYF	TGTGCCAGCAGCCTCTACAATGGCGAGCAGTACTTC
TRBD1	TRBJ1-1	.	TRBV6-6	CASRISGQTLEAFF	TGTGCCAGCAGGATATCGGGACAGACCCTTGAAGCTTTCTTT
.	TRBJ2-5	.	TRBV4-1	CASSQVTSQETQYF	TGCGCCAGCAGCCAAGTAACTAGCCAAGAGACCCAGTACTTC
.	TRBJ2-3	.	TRBV7-3	CASRDRVSTDTQYF	TGTGCCAGCAGAGACCGGGTTAGCACAGATACGCAGTATTTT
TRBD1	TRBJ1-4	.	TRBV9	CASSVGTGGGEKLFF	TGTGCCAGCAGCGTAGGGACAGGGGGCGGTGAAAAACTGTTTTTT
TRBD2	TRBJ2-3	.	TRBV19	CASRYSGWSSTDTQYF	TGTGCCAGTAGATATAGCGGGTGGTCTAGCACAGATACGCAGTATTTT
.	TRBJ1-2	.	TRBV10-3	CAISEPLRYGYTF	TGTGCCATCAGTGAGCCCCTACGCTATGGCTACACCTTC
.	TRBJ1-4	once	TRBV13	CASSSPTGKLFF	TGTGCCAGCAGCTCCCCTACGGGGAAACTGTTTTTT
.	TRBJ2-7	.	TRBV5-4	CASSSPQGGYEQYF	TGTGCCAGCAGCTCCCCCCAGGGGGGTTACGAGCAGTACTTC
.	TRBJ2-7	once	TRBV6-5	CASSLGLGAYEQYF	TGTGCCAGCAGTCTTGGGCTTGGGGCCTACGAGCAGTACTTC
.	TRBJ1-2	once	TRBV2	CASSAQGREGYTF	TGTGCCAGCAGTGCGCAGGGCCGTGAAGGCTACACCTTC
TRBD1	TRBJ1-1	.	TRBV29-1	CSVSARQGEAFF	TGCAGCGTAAGTGCCCGACAGGGAGAAGCTTTCTTT
.	TRBJ1-5	few	TRBV28	CASWDARKGQPQHF	TGTGCCAGCTGGGACGCACGAAAAGGTCAGCCCCAGCATTTT
.	TRBJ2-1	.	TRBV28	CASSLITNEQFF	TGTGCCAGCAGTTTGATCACCAATGAGCAGTTCTTC
TRBD2	TRBJ2-2	once	TRBV2	CASSDLAGWAGELFF	TGTGCCAGCAGTGACTTAGCGGGGTGGGCCGGGGAGCTGTTTTTT
TRBD1	TRBJ2-1	once	TRBV9	CASSADRRQNEQFF	TGTGCCAGCAGCGCGGACAGGAGGCAGAATGAGCAGTTCTTC
.	TRBJ1-4	once	TRBV9	CASSVERGLLTNEKLFF	TGTGCCAGCAGCGTAGAAAGGGGGTTACTGACTAATGAAAAACTGTTTTTT
TRBD1	TRBJ1-2	.	TRBV2	CASSPETGPRYGYTF	TGTGCCAGCAGTCCAGAGACAGGGCCGCGCTATGGCTACACCTTC
.	TRBJ2-1	.	TRBV29-1	CSVRHYRYLNNEQFF	TGCAGCGTTCGGCACTACCGATACCTAAACAATGAGCAGTTCTTC
.	TRBJ2-1	.	TRBV3-1/TRBV3-2	CASSQYTAGVPYNEQFF	TGTGCCAGCAGCCAATACACAGCAGGGGTTCCCTACAATGAGCAGTTCTTC